These T cell receptor beta chains were read from a single sample in a study of control samples from healthy donors and cancer patients. Libraries were prepared by immunoSEQ multiplex PCR; TCRdb keeps only in-frame clonotypes and omits some of them. Here the sample spans fewer than 200,000 clones, about 86% being singletons. The sequencing sample was made of blood. These receptor sequences come from a woman in her twenties or thirties in good health. The CDR3 runs from the conserved cysteine through the conserved F or W. Fields, in order: V gene, CDR3 protein.

TRBV6-6,CASSPTGGSQPQHF
TRBV10-1,CASSERISGGAGAEQFF
TRBV6-4,CASSPDRYNEQFF
TRBV2,CASSATSGGNEQFF
TRBV29-1,CSVEVDSEQYF
TRBV7-9,CASSPRYRDSLYNEQFF
TRBV9,CASSPEGGTSSGANVLTF
TRBV6-5,CATQLDRTDTQYF
TRBV5-1,CASRRELGEQYF
TRBV19,CASNGGGSQETQYF
TRBV5-1,CASSETTGQGRAFF
TRBV5-6,CASSWGQGTSTDTQYF
TRBV3-1/TRBV3-2,CASSQVLGISYNEQFF
TRBV15,CATSRLTPGGTEAFF
TRBV19,CASRGRSNYGYTF
TRBV18,CASSRGQTPKNEKLFF